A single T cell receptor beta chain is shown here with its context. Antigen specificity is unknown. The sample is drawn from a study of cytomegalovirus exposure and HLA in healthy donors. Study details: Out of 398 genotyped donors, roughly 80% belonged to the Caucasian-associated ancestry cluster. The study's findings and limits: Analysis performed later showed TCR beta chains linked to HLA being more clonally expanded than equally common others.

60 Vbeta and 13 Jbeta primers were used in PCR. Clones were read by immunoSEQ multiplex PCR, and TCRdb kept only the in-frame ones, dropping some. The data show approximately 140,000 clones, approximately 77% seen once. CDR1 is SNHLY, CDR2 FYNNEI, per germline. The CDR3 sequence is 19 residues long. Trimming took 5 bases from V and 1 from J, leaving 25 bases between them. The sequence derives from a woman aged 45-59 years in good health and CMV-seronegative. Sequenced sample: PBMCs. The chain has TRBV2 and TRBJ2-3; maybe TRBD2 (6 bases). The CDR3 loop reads CASSRGLPITFRGTDTQYF. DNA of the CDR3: TGTGCCAGCAGTCGGGGACTTCCTATCACCTTTCGGGGCACAGATACGCAGTATTTT.